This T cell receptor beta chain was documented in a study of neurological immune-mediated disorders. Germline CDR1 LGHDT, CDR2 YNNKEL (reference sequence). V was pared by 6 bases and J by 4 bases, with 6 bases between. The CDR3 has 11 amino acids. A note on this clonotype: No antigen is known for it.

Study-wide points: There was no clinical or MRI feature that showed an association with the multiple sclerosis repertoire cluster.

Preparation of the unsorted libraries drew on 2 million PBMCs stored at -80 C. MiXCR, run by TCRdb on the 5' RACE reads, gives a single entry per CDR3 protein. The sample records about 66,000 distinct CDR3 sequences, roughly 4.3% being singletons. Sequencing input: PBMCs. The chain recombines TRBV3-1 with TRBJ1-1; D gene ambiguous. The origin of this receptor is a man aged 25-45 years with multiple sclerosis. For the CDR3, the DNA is TGTGCCAGCAGAAGCACCACTGAAGCTTTCTTT. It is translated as CASRSTTEAFF.